Following are 10 T cell receptor beta chains from one sample sequenced in a study of cytomegalovirus exposure and HLA in healthy donors. Repertoires were generated with immunoSEQ multiplex PCR, while TCRdb's copy carries only in-frame clones and drops some. The sample has around 300,000 clones, 70% to 90% seen once. The sample consisted of PBMCs. These receptors originate from a woman aged 18 to 35 in good health and CMV-seronegative.

This chain joins TRBV5-6 and TRBJ2-1; D is ambiguous. Germline-derived CDR1 and CDR2 are SGHDT and YYEEEE. The V gene lost 1 base and the J gene lost 2 bases, with 10 bases spanning the gap. The CDR3 is made up of 15 amino acids. DNA for the CDR3: TGTGCCAGCAGCTTGTGGCCCAACGCCTACAATGAGCAGTTCTTC. As protein: CASSLWPNAYNEQFF.

The chain is built from TRBV6-1 and TRBJ1-2; a possible D gene is TRBD1 (5 bases). Trimming stripped 1 base from V and 3 bases from J, with 9 bases between. There are 14 residues in the CDR3. Germline CDR1 reads MNHNS; CDR2 reads SASEGT. CDR3 sequence (DNA): TGTGCCAGCAGTGAAGACCAGGGCGACTATGGCTACACCTTC. Protein sequence: CASSEDQGDYGYTF.

The J gene is TRBJ1-4, the V gene TRBV27; possibly TRBD1 for D (6 bases). CDR1 and CDR2 from the germline V gene are MNHEY and SMNVEV (reference sequence). V lost 4 bases and J lost 10, with 13 bases in between. This CDR3 contains 13 residues. CDR3 sequence: CASSYRVDGKLFF. The CDR3 DNA reads TGTGCCAGCAGTTACAGGGTCGACGGAAAACTGTTTTTT.

The rearrangement joins TRBV9 to TRBJ2-7; D not resolved. Looked up from germline, CDR1 is SGDLS and CDR2 is YYNGEE. The CDR3 runs 14 residues. The germline V and J ends were trimmed by 3 bases and 2 bases, with 12 bases remaining between them. The CDR3 nucleotides are TGTGCCAGCAGCGCTTCTATACTCCCCTACGAGCAGTACTTC. Translated, it gives CASSASILPYEQYF. The entire variable domain, with the rest obtained from reference TRBV9 and TRBJ2-7, is as follows: DSGVTQTPKHLITATGQRVTLRCSPRSGDLSVYWYQQSLDQGLQFLIQYYNGEERAKGNILERFSAQQFPDLHSELNLSSLELGDSALYFCASSASILPYEQYFGPGTRLTVT.

The CDR3 sequence is CASSSSSGQGFQQYF. CDR3 coding DNA: TGTGCCAGCAGTTCTTCATCAGGACAGGGCTTTCAGCAGTACTTC. The chain recombines TRBV28 with TRBJ2-7; TRBD1 aligns across 8 bases. Unmatched junction bases numbered 13, after V lost 4 bases and J lost 8 bases. The CDR3 is 15 amino acids. Germline V CDR1 and CDR2: MDHEN, SYDVKM.

This chain links TRBV14 with TRBJ2-1; no definite D call. This CDR3 comprises 17 residues. Trimming removed 0 bases at V and 5 bases at J, with 17 bases between. CDR1 is SGHDN and CDR2 is FVKESK in the germline V gene. The CDR3 nucleotides read TGTGCCAGCAGCCAAGATCTAACCGGGTGGTGGGACAATGAGCAGTTCTTC. Its protein product is CASSQDLTGWWDNEQFF.

The rearrangement joins TRBV6-6 to TRBJ2-1; D is unclear. The CDR3 is made up of 14 amino acids. CDR1 MNHNY and CDR2 SVGAGI come from the germline V gene (reference sequence). Trimming left V 5 bases short and J 0 bases short, with 8 bases between. This CDR3 is CASSNPSSYNEQFF. The CDR3 nucleotides are TGTGCCAGCAGTAACCCGAGCTCCTACAATGAGCAGTTCTTC.

The V call is TRBV7-9, the J call TRBJ2-7; 9 bases map to TRBD2. Losses at the gene ends were 5 bases for V and 0 bases for J; bases not matched to a gene: 8. The CDR3 spans 16 residues. Germline CDR1 is SEHNR and CDR2 is FQNEAQ (reference sequence). CDR3 region: CASSPRTSVSSYEQYF. CDR3 sequence (DNA): TGTGCCAGCAGCCCACGGACTAGCGTGAGCTCCTACGAGCAGTACTTC.

The chain recombines TRBV28 with TRBJ2-2; D is undetermined. This CDR3 comprises 12 residues. Trimming cost V 2 bases and J 9 bases, with 7 bases left between them. CDR1 and CDR2 (germline): MDHEN, SYDVKM. CDR3: CASSLRGRELFF. DNA for the CDR3: TGTGCCAGCAGTTTACGAGGCAGGGAGCTGTTTTTT.

The chain uses TRBV30 and TRBJ1-6, with unresolved D. Trimming left V 2 bases short and J 13 bases short, with 21 bases between. CDR3 size: 15 residues. The germline CDR1 and CDR2 sequences are GTSNPN and SVGIG (reference sequence). CDR3 sequence (DNA): TGTGCCTGGAGTCTCGGGCTAGAGGGTTTCACGCCCCTCCACTTT. It codes for CAWSLGLEGFTPLHF.